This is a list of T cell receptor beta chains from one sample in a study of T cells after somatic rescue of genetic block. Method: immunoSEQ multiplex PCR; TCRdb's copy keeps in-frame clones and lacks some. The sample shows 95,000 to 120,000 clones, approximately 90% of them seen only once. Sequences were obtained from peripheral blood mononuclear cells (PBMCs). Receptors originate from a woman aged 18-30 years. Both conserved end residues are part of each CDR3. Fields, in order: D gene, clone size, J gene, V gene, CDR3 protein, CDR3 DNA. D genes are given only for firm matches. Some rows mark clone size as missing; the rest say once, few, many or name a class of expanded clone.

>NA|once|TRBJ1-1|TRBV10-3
CAISVDTVSEAFF
TGTGCCATCAGTGTGGACACTGTCTCTGAAGCTTTCTTT
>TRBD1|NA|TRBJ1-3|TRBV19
CASSTGTASGNTIYF
TGTGCCAGTAGTACCGGGACAGCCTCTGGAAACACCATATATTTT
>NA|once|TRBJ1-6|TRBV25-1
CASSEYVPGGSPLHF
TGTGCCAGCAGTGAATATGTCCCAGGCGGCTCACCCCTCCACTTT
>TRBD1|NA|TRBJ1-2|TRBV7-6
CASSSGQGAGGYTF
TGTGCCAGCAGCTCGGGACAGGGGGCAGGAGGCTACACCTTC
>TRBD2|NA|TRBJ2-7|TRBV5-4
CASSPDKGRGALNEQYF
TGTGCCAGCAGCCCGGACAAGGGGCGGGGGGCGCTGAACGAGCAGTACTTC
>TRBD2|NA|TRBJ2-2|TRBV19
CASSTLAGGTGELFF
TGTGCCAGTAGTACTTTAGCGGGGGGCACCGGGGAGCTGTTTTTT
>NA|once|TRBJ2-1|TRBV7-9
CASSQPGRTYNEQFF
TGTGCCAGCAGCCAGCCGGGACGTACCTACAATGAGCAGTTCTTC
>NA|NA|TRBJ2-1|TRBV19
CASSAGTTNEQFF
TGTGCCAGTAGTGCCGGGACCACCAATGAGCAGTTCTTC
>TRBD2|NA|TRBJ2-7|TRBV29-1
CSVEGTSGGTYEQYF
TGCAGCGTTGAAGGGACTAGCGGGGGAACATACGAGCAGTACTTC
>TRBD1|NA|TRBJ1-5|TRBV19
CASSIVGQGAQPQHF
TGTGCCAGTAGTATAGTGGGACAGGGGGCTCAGCCCCAGCATTTT
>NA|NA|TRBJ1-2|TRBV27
CASSFIGTWDRARDGYTF
TGTGCCAGCAGTTTTATCGGAACATGGGACCGGGCAAGGGATGGCTACACCTTC
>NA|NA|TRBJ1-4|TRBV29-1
CSVEDWGSDEKLFF
TGCAGCGTTGAAGATTGGGGAAGTGACGAAAAACTGTTTTTT
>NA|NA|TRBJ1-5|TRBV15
CATSRRPPHQPQHF
TGTGCCACCAGCAGAAGACCCCCTCATCAGCCCCAGCATTTT
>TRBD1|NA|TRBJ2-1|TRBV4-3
CASSHVGQDGNEQFF
TGCGCCAGCAGCCACGTCGGACAGGATGGCAATGAGCAGTTCTTC
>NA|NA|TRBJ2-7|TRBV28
CASSLFGGGENEQYF
TGTGCCAGCAGTTTATTTGGAGGGGGGGAGAACGAGCAGTACTTC
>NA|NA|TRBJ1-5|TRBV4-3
CASSQEIGGNQPQHF
TGCGCCAGCAGCCAAGAGATAGGAGGGAATCAGCCCCAGCATTTT
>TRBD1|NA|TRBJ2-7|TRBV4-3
CASSIGTDSYF
TGCGCCAGCAGCATAGGGACAGATTCCTACTTC
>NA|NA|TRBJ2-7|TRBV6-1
CGLQVGPGAYEQYF
TGTGGGCTGCAAGTGGGCCCAGGTGCCTACGAGCAGTACTTC
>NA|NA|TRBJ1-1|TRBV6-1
CASSDSAVTEAFF
TGTGCCAGCAGTGATTCGGCAGTCACTGAAGCTTTCTTT
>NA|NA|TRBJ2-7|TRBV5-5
CASSLDGSYEQYF
TGTGCCAGCAGCTTGGACGGATCCTACGAGCAGTACTTC
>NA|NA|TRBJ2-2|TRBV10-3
CAISVTENTGELFF
TGTGCCATCAGTGTAACAGAGAACACCGGGGAGCTGTTTTTT
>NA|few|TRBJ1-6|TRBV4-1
CASSQVPGNGGSPLHF
TGCGCCAGCAGCCAAGTCCCCGGGAACGGAGGATCACCCCTCCACTTT
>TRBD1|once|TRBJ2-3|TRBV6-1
CASSDRGRTDTQYF
TGTGCCAGCAGTGACAGGGGGCGGACAGATACGCAGTATTTT
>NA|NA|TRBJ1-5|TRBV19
CASSIQGRGQPQHF
TGTGCCAGTAGTATACAGGGAAGAGGCCAGCCCCAGCATTTT
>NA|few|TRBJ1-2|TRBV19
CASSIDAGYGYTF
TGTGCCAGTAGTATAGATGCTGGCTATGGCTACACCTTC
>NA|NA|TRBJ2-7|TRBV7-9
CASSSQGQSAYEQYF
TGTGCCAGCAGCTCCCAAGGACAAAGCGCCTACGAGCAGTACTTC
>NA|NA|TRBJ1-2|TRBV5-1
CASSFTFSANYGYTF
TGCGCCAGCAGCTTTACCTTCTCAGCTAACTATGGCTACACCTTC
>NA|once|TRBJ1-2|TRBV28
CASSLYDFHTF
TGTGCCAGCAGCCTCTATGATTTCCACACCTTC
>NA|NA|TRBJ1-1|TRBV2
CASTLANTEAFF
TGTGCCAGCACGCTTGCGAACACTGAAGCTTTCTTT
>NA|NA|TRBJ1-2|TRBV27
CASSLTGRNFYGYTF
TGTGCCAGCAGTTTAACGGGACGAAATTTCTATGGCTACACCTTC
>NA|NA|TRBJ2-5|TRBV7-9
CASSYRLLEETQYF
TGTGCCAGCAGCTACCGACTCCTAGAAGAGACCCAGTACTTC
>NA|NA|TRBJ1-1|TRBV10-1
CASSRHTEAFF
TGCGCCAGCAGTCGGCACACTGAAGCTTTCTTT
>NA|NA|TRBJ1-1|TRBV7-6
CASSLGFELGVGTEAFF
TGTGCCAGCAGCTTAGGTTTCGAGCTCGGTGTGGGCACTGAAGCTTTCTTT
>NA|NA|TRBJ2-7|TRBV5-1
CASRPDDDYEQYF
TGCGCCAGCAGGCCGGACGACGATTACGAGCAGTACTTC
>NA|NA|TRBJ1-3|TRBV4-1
CASSQVMDSGNTIYF
TGCGCCAGCAGCCAAGTAATGGACTCTGGAAACACCATATATTTT
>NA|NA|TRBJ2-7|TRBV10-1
CAILGTCPYEQYF
TGCGCCATCTTGGGAACTTGCCCCTACGAGCAGTACTTC
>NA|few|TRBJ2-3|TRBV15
CATSRDGGTDTQYF
TGTGCCACCAGCAGAGATGGGGGGACAGATACGCAGTATTTT
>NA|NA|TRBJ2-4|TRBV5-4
CASSLAGLAKNIQYF
TGTGCCAGCAGCCTGGCCGGCCTTGCCAAAAACATTCAGTACTTC
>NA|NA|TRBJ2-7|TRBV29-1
CSVELGSYEQYF
TGCAGCGTTGAATTAGGATCCTACGAGCAGTACTTC
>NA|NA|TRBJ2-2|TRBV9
CASSLDAGELFF
TGTGCCAGCAGCTTGGACGCCGGGGAGCTGTTTTTT
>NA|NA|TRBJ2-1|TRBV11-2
CASSFLGQVYNEQFF
TGTGCCAGCAGCTTCCTGGGCCAGGTCTACAATGAGCAGTTCTTC
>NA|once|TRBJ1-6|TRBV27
CASSWGWNSPLHF
TGTGCCAGCAGTTGGGGCTGGAATTCACCCCTCCACTTT
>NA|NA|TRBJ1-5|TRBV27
CVSSSQGSGSNQPQHF
TGTGTCAGCAGTTCCCAAGGAAGCGGGAGCAATCAGCCCCAGCATTTT
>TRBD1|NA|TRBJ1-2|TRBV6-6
CASRPGGVYNYGYTF
TGTGCCAGCAGACCAGGGGGAGTTTATAACTATGGCTACACCTTC
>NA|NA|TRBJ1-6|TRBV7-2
CASSFPGVGSPLHF
TGTGCCAGCAGTTTCCCAGGGGTAGGGTCACCCCTCCACTTT
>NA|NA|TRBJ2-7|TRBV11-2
CASSSVGRDYEQYF
TGTGCCAGCAGCTCAGTAGGACGGGACTACGAGCAGTACTTC
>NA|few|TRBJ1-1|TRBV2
CASRGGNTEAFF
TGTGCCTCCCGGGGTGGGAACACTGAAGCTTTCTTT
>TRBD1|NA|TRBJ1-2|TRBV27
CATRGQGAPGYTF
TGTGCCACCCGAGGACAGGGGGCGCCCGGCTACACCTTC
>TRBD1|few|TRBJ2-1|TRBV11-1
CASSLGQGSYNEQFF
TGTGCCAGCAGCTTGGGACAGGGGTCCTACAATGAGCAGTTCTTC
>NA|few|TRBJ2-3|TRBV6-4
CASSEVGASDTQYF
TGTGCCAGCAGTGAAGTGGGTGCGTCAGATACGCAGTATTTT
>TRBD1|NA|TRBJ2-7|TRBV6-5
CASSPGQGAFEQYF
TGTGCCAGCTCCCCCGGACAGGGGGCGTTCGAGCAGTACTTC
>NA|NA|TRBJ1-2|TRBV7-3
CASSLRGARGYTF
TGTGCCAGCAGCTTACGGGGGGCGCGTGGCTACACCTTC